The 29 T cell receptor beta chains reported below all come from one sample, sequenced in a study of cytomegalovirus exposure and HLA in healthy donors. It was with 60 Vbeta and 13 Jbeta primers that the PCR ran. Profiled with immunoSEQ multiplex PCR; TCRdb holds only in-frame clones, not every one. The sample includes about 190,000 clones, about 81% of them seen just once. Sequenced input: PBMCs. Every receptor here comes from a man younger than 45 in good health and CMV-seropositive.

The chain recombines TRBV5-1 with TRBJ1-1; 11 bases fit TRBD1. The CDR3 has 15 residues. Germline-derived CDR1 and CDR2 are SGHRS and YFSETQ. J was trimmed by 7 bases and V by 0 bases; bases with no gene match: 5. CDR3 protein: CASSLGAGQGGEAFF. The CDR3 DNA reads as TGCGCCAGCAGCTTGGGAGCGGGACAGGGGGGTGAAGCTTTCTTT.

This clone came up a few times. CDR3 region: CASSQGGVWVNTEAFF. The CDR3 bases are TGTGCCAGCTCACAAGGGGGGGTCTGGGTGAACACTGAAGCTTTCTTT. This chain links TRBV18 with TRBJ1-1, with D maybe TRBD1 (6 bases). Germline lookup yields CDR1 KGHSH and CDR2 LQKENI. V shed 4 bases and J shed 0 bases, with 15 bases lying between them. CDR3 length: 16 residues.

A few counts support this clone. The chain joins TRBV19 to TRBJ2-7; tentative D call: TRBD2 (7 bases). Trimming left V 6 bases short and J 1 base short, with 13 bases between. Germline V gives CDR1 LNHDA, CDR2 SQIVND (reference sequence). The CDR3 covers 14 residues. As DNA, the CDR3 is TGTGCCAGTAGACAGCGGGACAAATCCTACGAGCAGTACTTC. Its protein product is CASRQRDKSYEQYF.

This sequence joins TRBV7-2 and TRBJ2-7; no definite D call. V dropped 2 bases and J dropped 1 base, with 6 bases sitting between them. Germline loops: CDR1 SGHTA, CDR2 FQGNSA. There are 13 residues in the CDR3. The CDR3 DNA follows: TGTGCCAGCAGCTTACCCGGGTCCTACGAGCAGTACTTC. It yields the protein CASSLPGSYEQYF.

CDR3 coding DNA: TGTGCCAGCAGCTTACAAACGGTTTATGGCTACACCTTC. Protein product: CASSLQTVYGYTF. The chain combines TRBV11-2 with TRBJ1-2; the D is unclear. The germline V gene has CDR1 SGHAT and CDR2 FQNNGV. With 2 bases removed from V and 5 bases from J, the gap between germline ends came to 9 bases. The CDR3 has 13 residues.

This clone appeared once. This rearrangement joins TRBV7-9 to TRBJ1-1, with D maybe TRBD1 (6 bases). The CDR3 covers 15 residues. Trimming took 5 bases from V and 5 from J, leaving 18 bases between them. In germline, CDR1 is SEHNR, CDR2 FQNEAQ (reference sequence). For the CDR3, the DNA is TGTGCCAGCAGCCCGGCCCGGGGGGCGCGAACTGAAGCTTTCTTT. This codes for CASSPARGARTEAFF. The full variable domain, its missing parts supplied by reference TRBV7-9 and TRBJ1-1, is DTGVSQNPRHKITKRGQNVTFRCDPISEHNRLYWYRQTLGQGPEFLTYFQNEAQLEKSRLLSDRFSAERPKGSFSTLEIQRTEQGDSAMYLCASSPARGARTEAFFGQGTRLTVV.

This clone was seen once. The rearrangement uses TRBV9 and TRBJ2-3; no definite D call. There are 16 residues in the CDR3. The germline gives CDR1 SGDLS, CDR2 YYNGEE. Trimming pared 0 bases from V and 2 bases from J, leaving 13 bases between. CDR3 DNA sequence: TGTGCCAGCAGCGTAGGACACCAGGAATCCACAGATACGCAGTATTTT. As protein: CASSVGHQESTDTQYF.

This clone was counted between two and nine times. The J gene is TRBJ2-1, the V gene TRBV7-6, with 8 bases that match TRBD1. Germline V gives CDR1 SGHVS, CDR2 FNYEAQ. The length of the CDR3 is 17 residues. The junction had 15 bases not matched to a gene; V was cut back by 5 bases and J by 6 bases. CDR3 sequence (DNA): TGTGCCAGCAGCCAACCGAACGGACAGGGCCGGATCAATGAGCAGTTCTTC. This translates into CASSQPNGQGRINEQFF.

The V and J genes are TRBV2 and TRBJ1-1, with 9 bases lining up with TRBD1. CDR1 SNHLY and CDR2 FYNNEI come from the germline V gene. V dropped 6 bases and J dropped 4; count of bases not matched to a gene: 6. This CDR3 is 14 amino acids long. Here the CDR3 DNA reads TGTGCCAGCAGCGCAGACAGGGGGGGCACTGAAGCTTTCTTT. This encodes CASSADRGGTEAFF.

This clone appeared a single time. The chain has TRBV5-6 and TRBJ2-5, with 9 bases lining up with TRBD2. Germline V gene sequence: CDR1 SGHDT, CDR2 YYEEEE. This CDR3 region has 14 residues. The V and J ends lost 6 bases and 2 bases, in that order; junction bases with no gene match: 5. Here the CDR3 reads CASTIAGAQETQYF. CDR3 DNA: TGTGCCAGCACTATAGCGGGGGCGCAAGAGACCCAGTACTTC.

The J gene is TRBJ2-1, the V gene TRBV25-1; TRBD1 might be the D (5 bases). The CDR3 has 15 residues. Germline lookup yields CDR1 MGHDK and CDR2 SYGVNS. V was cut by 7 bases and J by 0 bases, with 13 bases left in between. CDR3 region: CASNQGASSYNEQFF. CDR3 coding DNA: TGTGCCAGCAACCAAGGGGCGAGCTCCTACAATGAGCAGTTCTTC.

Only a few counts were recorded for this clone. The chain has TRBV27 and TRBJ2-7, with D possibly matching TRBD1 (6 bases). The germline V and J ends were trimmed by 5 bases and 0 bases, with 14 bases remaining between them. The CDR3 is made up of 15 amino acids. Germline CDR1 is MNHEY and CDR2 is SMNVEV (reference sequence). CDR3 loop: CASSNPGTSSYEQYF. The CDR3 DNA follows: TGTGCCAGCAGTAATCCCGGGACAAGCTCCTACGAGCAGTACTTC.

This clone occurred many times. The chain recombines TRBV19 with TRBJ1-1; D is unclear. CDR3 length: 14 residues. V lost 1 base to trimming and J lost 11 bases, with 17 bases between them. Germline V CDR1 and CDR2: LNHDA, SQIVND (reference sequence). In DNA, the CDR3 is TGTGCCAGTAGTATAGGAGACAACCCCCTAAGGGCTTTCTTT. This codes for CASSIGDNPLRAFF.

V usage is TRBV9 and J usage is TRBJ1-2, with 7 bases matching TRBD1. The CDR3 contains 14 residues. The germline V gene encodes CDR1 SGDLS and CDR2 YYNGEE. With V trimmed by 6 bases and J by 4 bases, 9 bases remained unmatched. CDR3 loop: CASKPTGEVYGYTF. CDR3 coding DNA: TGTGCCAGCAAACCCACAGGGGAGGTCTATGGCTACACCTTC.

This rearrangement joins TRBV18 to TRBJ2-2, with 9 bases aligning to TRBD1. The CDR3 has 14 amino acids. CDR1 KGHSH and CDR2 LQKENI come from the germline V gene. V trimming: 5 bases; J trimming: 4 bases; junction bases outside the gene matches: 2. The CDR3 spells CASSVTGGTGELFF. Here the CDR3 DNA reads TGTGCCAGCTCAGTGACAGGGGGCACCGGGGAGCTGTTTTTT.

The chain is built from TRBV4-1 and TRBJ2-7, with 11 bases aligning to TRBD2. This CDR3 is 17 amino acids long. Germline-derived CDR1 and CDR2 are MGHRA and YSYEKL. V lost 0 bases and J lost 6; bases outside the gene matches: 10. CDR3 nucleotide sequence: TGCGCCAGCAGCCAAGATCTCCTAGCGGGAGGTTTAGTCGAGCAGTACTTC. Amino acids: CASSQDLLAGGLVEQYF.

The genes are TRBV7-9 and TRBJ1-3, with D uncertain. Germline V CDR1 and CDR2: SEHNR, FQNEAQ (reference sequence). The V end lost 1 base, the J end lost 9 bases, and 10 bases lay between the germline ends. This CDR3 region has 13 residues. In DNA, the CDR3 is TGTGCCAGCAGCTTAGGTACCGGGAGCACCATATATTTT. Encoded protein: CASSLGTGSTIYF.

V is TRBV18 and J is TRBJ2-7; D may be TRBD1 (6 bases). CDR1 is KGHSH, CDR2 LQKENI, per germline. This CDR3 is built from 14 residues. V was shortened by 5 bases and J by 2 bases, with 13 bases between the two germline ends. In DNA form, the CDR3 reads TGTGCCAGCTCAACCCGACAGGACACCTACGAGCAGTACTTC. It specifies CASSTRQDTYEQYF. Based on the CDR3 plus reference TRBV18 and TRBJ2-7, the full variable domain is NAGVMQNPRHLVRRRGQEARLRCSPMKGHSHVYWYRQLPEEGLKFMVYLQKENIIDESGMPKERFSAEFPKEGPSILRIQQVVRGDSAAYFCASSTRQDTYEQYFGPGTRLTVT.

V usage is TRBV7-2 and J usage is TRBJ1-2, with D possibly TRBD1 on 5 matching bases. The CDR3 length is 13 residues. The V end was cut by 6 bases, the J end by 8 bases, with 16 bases between. Germline V gives CDR1 SGHTA, CDR2 FQGNSA. CDR3 sequence: CASRVPGPRGYTF. Here the CDR3 DNA reads TGTGCCAGCAGGGTTCCAGGGCCGAGGGGCTACACCTTC.

This rearrangement joins TRBV19 to TRBJ2-7, with D possibly TRBD2 on 5 matching bases. Germline V gives CDR1 LNHDA, CDR2 SQIVND (reference sequence). This CDR3 comprises 17 residues. V gave up 5 bases and J gave up 2 bases, with 22 bases separating them. CDR3 in amino acids: CASSPRLPLRGAYEQYF. Written as DNA, the CDR3 is TGTGCCAGTAGTCCCCGCCTGCCCCTACGGGGAGCCTACGAGCAGTACTTC.

The V gene is TRBV19, the J gene TRBJ1-1, with TRBD1 matching 9 bases. The J segment lost 3 bases and the V segment lost 6 bases, leaving 2 bases of the junction unmatched. This CDR3 has 13 amino acids. CDR1 and CDR2 from the germline V gene are LNHDA and SQIVND (reference sequence). As DNA, the CDR3 is TGTGCCAGTAGGACAGGGGGTCACACTGAAGCTTTCTTT. It encodes CASRTGGHTEAFF.

The V and J genes are TRBV7-9 and TRBJ2-2; 7 positions agree with TRBD1. The trim removed 5 bases at V and 3 bases at J, leaving 6 bases unmatched. The CDR3 loop spans 15 amino acids. Germline assignment: CDR1 SEHNR and CDR2 FQNEAQ (reference sequence). CDR3 sequence reads: CASSPTGPDTGELFF. The CDR3 bases are TGTGCCAGCAGCCCGACAGGGCCCGACACCGGGGAGCTGTTTTTT.

This clone was found a few times. CDR3 bases: TGTGCCAGTAGTATGACATTCCGGGGGGGATATGGCTACACCTTC. Its protein is CASSMTFRGGYGYTF. The chain joins TRBV19 to TRBJ1-2, with D possibly being TRBD1 (5 bases). The ends were cut back, 3 bases at V and 5 bases at J, with 16 bases in the middle. Germline CDR1 LNHDA, CDR2 SQIVND (reference sequence). This CDR3 has 15 residues.

This chain connects TRBV2 to TRBJ2-5, with 7 nucleotides matching TRBD1. V dropped 6 bases and J dropped 1; count of bases not matched to a gene: 8. The CDR3 is 15 residues long. Germline V gene lookup returns CDR1 SNHLY and CDR2 FYNNEI. The CDR3 DNA reads as TGTGCCAGCAGAGGTACCACAGGGGCCCAAGAGACCCAGTACTTC. Protein product: CASRGTTGAQETQYF.

Remarks on this clone: One end of the junction is discordant with germline, which a read error may explain. The J gene is TRBJ1-2, the V gene TRBV7-9; D gene uncertain. Germline CDR1 and CDR2: SEHNR and FQNEAQ (reference sequence). CDR3 size: 17 residues. The CDR3 sequence: CSSSSAITAGADYGYTF. Written as DNA, the CDR3 is TGTTCCAGCAGCTCCGCAATCACGGCGGGTGCGGACTATGGCTACACCTTC.

This clone was seen a few times. CDR3: CATGTTLAFF. The CDR3, as DNA: TGTGCCACAGGGACAACTTTGGCTTTCTTT. The chain has TRBV2 and TRBJ1-1, with D possibly being TRBD1 (6 bases). Trimming pared 10 bases from V and 11 bases from J, leaving 14 bases between. The CDR3 extends over 10 amino acids. From germline, CDR1 is SNHLY and CDR2 FYNNEI.

The chain carries TRBV28 and TRBJ1-2; D is possibly TRBD1 (6 bases). The V gene's germline CDR1 is MDHEN and CDR2 SYDVKM. The CDR3 extends over 14 amino acids. V lost 3 bases and J 1 base, leaving 9 bases between the germline ends. The CDR3, as DNA: TGTGCCAGCAGTTTCGGGGGGCGTAACTATGGCTACACCTTC. It translates to CASSFGGRNYGYTF.

V usage is TRBV7-3 and J usage is TRBJ2-3; D not resolved. The germline CDR1 and CDR2 sequences are SGHTA and FQGTGA. The length of the CDR3 is 13 residues. V was shortened by 7 bases and J by 5 bases, with 13 bases between the two germline ends. The CDR3 nucleotides are TGTGCCAGCACCTTTGAGCCGGGAGATACGCAGTATTTT. It translates to CASTFEPGDTQYF.

Only a few counts were recorded for this clone. The chain has TRBV30 and TRBJ1-5; 8 bases line up with TRBD1. The CDR3 contains 13 residues. Losses at the gene ends were 5 bases for V and 4 bases for J; bases not matched to a gene: 4. CDR1 GTSNPN and CDR2 SVGIG come from the germline V gene (reference sequence). The CDR3 DNA follows: TGTGCCTGGGCGGGACAGGCAAATCAGCCCCAGCATTTT. Residues: CAWAGQANQPQHF.